This passage covers 8 T cell receptor beta chains from one sample sequenced in a study of cytomegalovirus exposure and HLA in healthy donors. It was with 60 Vbeta and 13 Jbeta primers that the PCR ran. Libraries were prepared by immunoSEQ multiplex PCR; TCRdb keeps only in-frame clonotypes and omits some of them. The sample carries roughly 200,000 clones, about 83% recorded once. Sequenced input: PBMCs. The receptors shown here come from a man in his forties in good health and CMV-seropositive.

This rearrangement joins TRBV19 to TRBJ1-2, with 8 bases aligning to TRBD1. CDR3 length: 13 amino acids. The J segment lost 3 bases and the V segment lost 10 bases, leaving 7 bases of the junction unmatched. Germline assignment: CDR1 LNHDA and CDR2 SQIVND (reference sequence). The chain's CDR3 is CAKTGGMDYGYTF. DNA for the CDR3: TGTGCCAAAACAGGGGGTATGGACTATGGCTACACCTTC.

The genes are TRBV10-3 and TRBJ2-7; perhaps TRBD2 as D (6 bases). Trimming took 6 bases from V and 3 from J, leaving 15 bases between them. CDR1 is ENHRY, CDR2 SYGVKD, per germline. The CDR3 runs to 14 residues. The CDR3: CAIRPDGGNYEQYF. The CDR3 bases are TGTGCCATCAGACCCGATGGAGGGAACTACGAGCAGTACTTC.

The chain uses TRBV19 and TRBJ1-2, with 7 bases aligning to TRBD1. Germline V gene lookup returns CDR1 LNHDA and CDR2 SQIVND (reference sequence). The CDR3 runs 13 residues. V was clipped by 4 bases and J by 4 bases; unmatched bases: 3. Here the CDR3 DNA reads TGTGCCAGTAGTAGACAGGGACGCTATGGCTACACCTTC. Residues: CASSRQGRYGYTF.

Only one count was recorded for this clone. The chain recombines TRBV30 with TRBJ2-4, with a weak D call TRBD1 (6 bases). The CDR3 covers 13 residues. CDR1 is GTSNPN, CDR2 SVGIG, per germline (reference sequence). V lost 1 base to trimming and J lost 12 bases, with 16 bases between them. CDR3 sequence reads: CAWSESGVHSQYF. CDR3 coding DNA: TGTGCCTGGAGTGAGTCAGGGGTACACAGTCAGTACTTC.

V usage is TRBV19 and J usage is TRBJ1-5; 8 nucleotides line up with TRBD1. With V trimmed by 3 bases and J by 2 bases, 6 bases remained unmatched. The germline V gene encodes CDR1 LNHDA and CDR2 SQIVND (reference sequence). This CDR3 comprises 16 residues. CDR3 DNA sequence: TGTGCCAGTAGTATGTTCGGCAGGGGGCGCAATCAGCCCCAGCATTTT. Protein sequence: CASSMFGRGRNQPQHF.

CDR3 amino acids: CASRADSAEAFF. The CDR3 bases are TGTGCCAGCAGGGCTGACAGCGCTGAAGCTTTCTTT. J is TRBJ1-1 and V is TRBV2; TRBD1 might be the D (5 bases). Germline V CDR1 and CDR2: SNHLY, FYNNEI. The CDR3 contains 12 residues. Trimming stripped 6 bases from V and 6 bases from J, with 11 bases between.

This clone has a single count. The chain recombines TRBV28 with TRBJ2-2; no clear D gene. Germline lookup yields CDR1 MDHEN and CDR2 SYDVKM. Trimming pared 2 bases from V and 1 base from J, leaving 2 bases between. The CDR3 runs to 13 residues. The CDR3 spells CASSLLNTGELFF. The CDR3 DNA reads TGTGCCAGCAGTTTACTGAACACCGGGGAGCTGTTTTTT.

This rearrangement joins TRBV6-6 to TRBJ2-4, with D unresolved. V was pared by 6 bases and J by 1 base, with 13 bases between. The CDR3 runs 15 residues. Germline lookup yields CDR1 MNHNY and CDR2 SVGAGI (reference sequence). CDR3 region: CASSPSPAAKNIQYF. The CDR3 bases are TGTGCCAGCAGCCCCTCCCCAGCGGCCAAAAACATTCAGTACTTC.